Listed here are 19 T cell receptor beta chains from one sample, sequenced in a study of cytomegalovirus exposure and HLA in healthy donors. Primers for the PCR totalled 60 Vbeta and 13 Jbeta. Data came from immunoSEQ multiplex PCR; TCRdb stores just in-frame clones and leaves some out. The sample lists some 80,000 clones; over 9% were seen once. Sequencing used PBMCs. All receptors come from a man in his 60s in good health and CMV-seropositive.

The CDR3 DNA follows: TGTGCCAGTAGTATAGGACAGGGCACTCAGCCCCAGCATTTT. It specifies CASSIGQGTQPQHF. The chain is built from TRBV19 and TRBJ1-5; 7 positions match TRBD1. Germline V gene sequence: CDR1 LNHDA, CDR2 SQIVND (reference sequence). CDR3 length: 14 amino acids. Trimming at V came to 1 base and at J to 6 bases, leaving 3 bases not matched to a gene.

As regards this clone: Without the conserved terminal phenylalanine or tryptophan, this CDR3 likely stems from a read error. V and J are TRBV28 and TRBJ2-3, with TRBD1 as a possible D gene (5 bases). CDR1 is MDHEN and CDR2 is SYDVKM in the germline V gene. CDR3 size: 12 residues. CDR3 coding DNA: TGTGCCAGAAGTTTAGGGGCAGATACGCAGTATGTT. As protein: CARSLGADTQYV.

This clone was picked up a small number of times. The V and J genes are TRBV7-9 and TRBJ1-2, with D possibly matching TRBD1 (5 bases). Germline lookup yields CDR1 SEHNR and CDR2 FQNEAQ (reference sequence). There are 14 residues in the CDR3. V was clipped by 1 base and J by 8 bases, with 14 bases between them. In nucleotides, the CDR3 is TGTGCCAGCAGCTTAGAGGGCAGGGTAGACGGCTACACCTTC. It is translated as CASSLEGRVDGYTF.

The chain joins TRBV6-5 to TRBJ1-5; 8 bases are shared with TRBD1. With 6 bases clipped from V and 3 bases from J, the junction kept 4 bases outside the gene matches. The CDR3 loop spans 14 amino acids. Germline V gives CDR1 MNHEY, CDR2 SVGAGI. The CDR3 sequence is CASSGTGNNQPQHF. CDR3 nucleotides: TGTGCCAGCAGCGGGACAGGCAACAATCAGCCCCAGCATTTT.

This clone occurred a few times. The CDR3: CASSPPRQGVSNEKLFF. Written as DNA, the CDR3 is TGTGCCAGCAGCCCGCCGAGACAGGGGGTTTCTAATGAAAAACTGTTTTTT. The chain couples TRBV19 to TRBJ1-4, with 9 bases fitting TRBD1. The germline gives CDR1 LNHDA, CDR2 SQIVND (reference sequence). The V and J ends lost 9 bases and 3 bases, in that order; junction bases with no gene match: 14. This CDR3 comprises 17 residues. Looking up the rest from reference TRBV19 and TRBJ1-4 gives the full variable domain: DGGITQSPKYLFRKEGQNVTLSCEQNLNHDAMYWYRQDPGQGLRLIYYSQIVNDFQKGDIAEGYSVSREKKESFPLTVTSAQKNPTAFYLCASSPPRQGVSNEKLFFGSGTQLSVL.

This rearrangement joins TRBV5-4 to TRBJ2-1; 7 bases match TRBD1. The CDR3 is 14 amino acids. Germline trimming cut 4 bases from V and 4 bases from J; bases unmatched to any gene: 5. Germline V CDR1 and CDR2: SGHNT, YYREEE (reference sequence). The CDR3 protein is CASSMDRFYNEQFF. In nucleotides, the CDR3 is TGTGCCAGCAGCATGGACAGGTTTTACAATGAGCAGTTCTTC.

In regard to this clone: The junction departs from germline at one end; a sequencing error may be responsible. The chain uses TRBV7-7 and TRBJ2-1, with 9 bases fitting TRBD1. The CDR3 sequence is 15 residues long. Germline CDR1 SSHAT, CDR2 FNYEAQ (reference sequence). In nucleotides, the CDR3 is TGTGCTAGCAGCCTGCGGACAGGGGATGGCAATGAGCAGTTCTTC. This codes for CASSLRTGDGNEQFF. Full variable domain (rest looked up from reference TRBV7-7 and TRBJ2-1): GAGVSQSPRYKVTKRGQDVTLRCDPISSHATLYWYQQALGQGPEFLTYFNYEAQPDKSGLPSDRFSAERPEGSISTLTIQRTEQRDSAMYRCASSLRTGDGNEQFFGPGTRLTVL.

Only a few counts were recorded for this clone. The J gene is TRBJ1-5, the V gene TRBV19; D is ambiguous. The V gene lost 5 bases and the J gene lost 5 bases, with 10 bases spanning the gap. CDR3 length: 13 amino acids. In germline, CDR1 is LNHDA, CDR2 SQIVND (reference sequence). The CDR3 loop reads CASSETVDQPQHF. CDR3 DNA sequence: TGTGCCAGTAGTGAAACCGTAGATCAGCCCCAGCATTTT.

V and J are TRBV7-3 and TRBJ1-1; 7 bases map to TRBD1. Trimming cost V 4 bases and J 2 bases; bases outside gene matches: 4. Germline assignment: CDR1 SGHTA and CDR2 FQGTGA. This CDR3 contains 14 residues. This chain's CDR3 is CASSSQGINTEAFF. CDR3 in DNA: TGTGCCAGCAGCTCACAGGGGATAAACACTGAAGCTTTCTTT.

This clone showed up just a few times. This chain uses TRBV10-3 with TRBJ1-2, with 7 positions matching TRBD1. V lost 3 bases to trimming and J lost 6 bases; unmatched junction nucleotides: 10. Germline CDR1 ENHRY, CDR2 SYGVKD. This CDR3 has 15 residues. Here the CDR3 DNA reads TGTGCCATCAGTGACTTATCGACAGGGTCGGATGGCTACACCTTC. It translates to CAISDLSTGSDGYTF.

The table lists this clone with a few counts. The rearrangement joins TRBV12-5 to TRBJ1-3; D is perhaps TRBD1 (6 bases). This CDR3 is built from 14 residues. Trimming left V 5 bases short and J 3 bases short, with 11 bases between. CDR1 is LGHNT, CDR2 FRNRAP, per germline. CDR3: CASGHPDSGNTIYF. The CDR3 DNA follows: TGTGCTAGTGGTCACCCGGACAGTGGAAACACCATATATTTT.

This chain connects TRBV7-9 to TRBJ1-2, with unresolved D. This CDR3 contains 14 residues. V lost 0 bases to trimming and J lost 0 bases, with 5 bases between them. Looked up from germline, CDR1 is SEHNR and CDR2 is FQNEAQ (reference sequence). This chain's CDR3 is CASSLATPNYGYTF. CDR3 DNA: TGTGCCAGCAGCTTAGCGACACCTAACTATGGCTACACCTTC.

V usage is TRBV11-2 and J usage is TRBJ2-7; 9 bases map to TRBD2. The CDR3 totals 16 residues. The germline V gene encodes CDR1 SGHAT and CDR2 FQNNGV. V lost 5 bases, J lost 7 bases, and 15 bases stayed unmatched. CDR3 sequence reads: CASSPYQGLASAEQYF. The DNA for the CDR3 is TGTGCCAGCAGCCCTTACCAAGGACTAGCGTCTGCAGAGCAGTACTTC.

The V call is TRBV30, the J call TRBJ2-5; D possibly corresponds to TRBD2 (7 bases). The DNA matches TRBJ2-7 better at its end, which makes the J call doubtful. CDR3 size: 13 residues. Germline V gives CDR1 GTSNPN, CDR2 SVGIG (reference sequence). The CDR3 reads CAWGRGIAYEQYF. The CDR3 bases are TGTGCCTGGGGGAGGGGGATCGCCTACGAGCAGTACTTC.

The CDR3 sequence: CASSLFLGNTEAFF. CDR3 coding DNA: TGTGCCAGCAGTTTATTTCTAGGAAACACTGAAGCTTTCTTT. The genes are TRBV27 and TRBJ1-1; D ambiguous. V lost 1 base and J 2 bases, leaving 8 bases between the germline ends. Germline V gene lookup returns CDR1 MNHEY and CDR2 SMNVEV (reference sequence). The CDR3 has 14 residues.

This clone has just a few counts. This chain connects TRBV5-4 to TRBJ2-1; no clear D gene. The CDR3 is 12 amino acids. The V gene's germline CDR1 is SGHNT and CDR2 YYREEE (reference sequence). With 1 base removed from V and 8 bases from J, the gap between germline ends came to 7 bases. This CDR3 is CASSLSVDEQFF. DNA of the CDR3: TGTGCCAGCAGCTTGTCCGTTGATGAGCAGTTCTTC.

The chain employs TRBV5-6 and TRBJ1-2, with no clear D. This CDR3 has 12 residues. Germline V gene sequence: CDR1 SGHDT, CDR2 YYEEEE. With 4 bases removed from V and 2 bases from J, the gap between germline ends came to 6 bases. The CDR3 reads CASSPSNYGYTF. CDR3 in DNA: TGTGCCAGCAGCCCTTCGAACTATGGCTACACCTTC.

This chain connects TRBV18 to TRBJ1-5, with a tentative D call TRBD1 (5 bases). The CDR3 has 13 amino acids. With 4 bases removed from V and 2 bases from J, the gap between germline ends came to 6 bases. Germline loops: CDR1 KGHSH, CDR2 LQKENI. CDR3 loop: CASSQGGNQPQHF. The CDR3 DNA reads TGTGCCAGCTCACAAGGGGGCAATCAGCCCCAGCATTTT. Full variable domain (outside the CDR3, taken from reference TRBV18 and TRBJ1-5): NAGVMQNPRHLVRRRGQEARLRCSPMKGHSHVYWYRQLPEEGLKFMVYLQKENIIDESGMPKERFSAEFPKEGPSILRIQQVVRGDSAAYFCASSQGGNQPQHFGDGTRLSIL.

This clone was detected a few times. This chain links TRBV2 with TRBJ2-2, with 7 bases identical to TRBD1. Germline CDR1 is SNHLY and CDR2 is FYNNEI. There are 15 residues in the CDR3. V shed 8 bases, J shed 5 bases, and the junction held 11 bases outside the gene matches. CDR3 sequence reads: CASSLGQGETGELFF. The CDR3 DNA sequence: TGTGCCAGCTCTCTGGGGCAGGGGGAAACCGGGGAGCTGTTTTTT.